A selection of T cell receptor beta chains follows, all from one sample in a study of cytomegalovirus exposure and HLA in healthy donors. The table came from immunoSEQ multiplex PCR; TCRdb's copy has only in-frame clones and leaves some out. The data contain under 200,000 clones, over 80% of them singletons. The sequenced material came from PBMCs. These receptors all come from a male donor in good health and CMV-seropositive. CDR3s include the opening cysteine and the closing phenylalanine or tryptophan. Each record gives: CDR3 protein, CDR3 DNA, V gene, clone size, D gene, J gene. The D gene is left open where the match is weak. Rows may omit the clone size; those that give it use once, few, many or a size class.

CASSPTPYEQYF	TGTGCCAGCAGTCCGACACCCTACGAGCAGTACTTC	TRBV6-5	-	-	TRBJ2-7
CATWGSSGNTQYF	TGTGCCACCTGGGGGTCTAGCGGGAATACGCAGTATTTT	TRBV7-2	-	TRBD2	TRBJ2-3
CASSPQGLANYGYTF	TGTGCCAGCAGCCCTCAGGGATTAGCTAACTATGGCTACACCTTC	TRBV7-2	few	-	TRBJ1-2
CASIRVGETYEQYF	TGTGCCAGCATTCGGGTGGGAGAGACCTACGAGCAGTACTTC	TRBV28	-	-	TRBJ2-7
CASSGARVQGSYEQYF	TGTGCCAGCAGCGGAGCCCGAGTTCAGGGTTCCTACGAGCAGTACTTC	TRBV11-3	-	-	TRBJ2-7
CASSRWGGTQPQHF	TGCGCCAGCAGCAGGTGGGGGGGGACTCAGCCCCAGCATTTT	TRBV5-1	-	-	TRBJ1-5
CAWAVGHSATNEKLFF	TGTGCCTGGGCGGTGGGACACAGTGCAACTAATGAAAAACTGTTTTTT	TRBV30	-	-	TRBJ1-4
CASSLEQQNTEAFF	TGTGCCAGCAGCTTGGAACAGCAGAACACTGAAGCTTTCTTT	TRBV5-4	few	-	TRBJ1-1
CASSLLGLGEQFF	TGTGCCAGCAGCTTACTAGGACTCGGTGAGCAGTTCTTC	TRBV7-3	-	-	TRBJ2-1
CATSGTSGSSSYNEQFF	TGTGCCACCTCCGGGACTAGCGGATCGAGCTCCTACAATGAGCAGTTCTTC	TRBV2	once	TRBD2	TRBJ2-1
CASSLTGQVGVYGYTF	TGTGCCAGCAGCTTAACAGGACAGGTGGGGGTCTATGGCTACACCTTC	TRBV7-9	-	TRBD1	TRBJ1-2
CASSFGGSEADTQYF	TGTGCCAGCAGCTTCGGCGGGAGTGAAGCAGATACGCAGTATTTT	TRBV7-9	few	TRBD2	TRBJ2-3
CSARGGTIQYF	TGCAGTGCTCGCGGGGGGACAATTCAGTACTTC	TRBV20-1	once	TRBD2	TRBJ2-4
CARYDTDYGYTF	TGTGCCCGATATGACACGGACTATGGCTACACCTTC	TRBV30	-	-	TRBJ1-2
CASSSAGTSQSEQYF	TGTGCCAGCAGCTCTGCCGGGACTAGTCAGTCCGAGCAGTACTTC	TRBV9	-	TRBD2	TRBJ2-7
CASSQVGATGTDTQYF	TGCGCCAGCAGCCAAGTGGGGGCGACAGGCACCGATACGCAGTATTTT	TRBV4-1	-	-	TRBJ2-3
CASSLEGTGNYGYTF	TGTGCCAGCAGCTTAGAGGGGACAGGGAACTATGGCTACACCTTC	TRBV7-2	-	TRBD1	TRBJ1-2
CASSPTRQASGTDTQYF	TGTGCCAGCAGTCCGACCCGACAGGCCTCGGGCACAGATACGCAGTATTTT	TRBV27	-	-	TRBJ2-3
CASSLVRTSGPYEQYF	TGTGCCAGCAGTTTGGTTAGGACTAGCGGACCCTACGAGCAGTACTTC	TRBV28	-	TRBD2	TRBJ2-7
CASSFQGNNSPLHF	TGTGCCAGCAGTTTCCAGGGAAACAATTCACCCCTCCACTTT	TRBV27	few	-	TRBJ1-6
CASSSILDRERIYGYTF	TGTGCCAGCAGCTCGATCTTGGACAGGGAGAGGATCTATGGCTACACCTTC	TRBV7-3	-	TRBD1	TRBJ1-2
CSVGVLDKAYEQYF	TGCAGCGTTGGGGTGCTGGACAAGGCCTACGAGCAGTACTTC	TRBV29-1	-	-	TRBJ2-7
CASSPGDRGREKLFF	TGTGCCAGCAGTCCGGGGGACAGGGGTCGGGAAAAACTGTTTTTT	TRBV28	-	TRBD1	TRBJ1-4
CAWSVGTPYEQYF	TGTGCCTGGAGTGTGGGGACACCGTACGAGCAGTACTTC	TRBV30	-	-	TRBJ2-7
CASSLGDRGGQEAQYF	TGTGCCAGCAGCTTAGGGGACAGGGGAGGCCAAGAGGCCCAGTACTTC	TRBV7-2	-	TRBD1	TRBJ2-5
CASSLDRWNTEAFF	TGTGCCAGCAGCTTAGACAGATGGAACACTGAAGCTTTCTTT	TRBV7-2	few	-	TRBJ1-1
CASSTSGGSNNEQFF	TGTGCCAGCAGCACTAGCGGGGGATCGAACAATGAGCAGTTCTTC	TRBV11-2	-	TRBD2	TRBJ2-1
CASSSAGISYNEQFF	TGCGCCAGCAGCTCCGCGGGTATTTCCTACAATGAGCAGTTCTTC	TRBV5-1	-	-	TRBJ2-1
CASSDLASGSVTSSTDTQYF	TGTGCCAGCAGTGATTTGGCTAGCGGGAGTGTAACCTCTAGCACAGATACGCAGTATTTT	TRBV6-1	-	TRBD2	TRBJ2-3
CASSPPNGRIDEQFF	TGTGCCAGCAGCCCCCCTAACGGGAGAATTGATGAGCAGTTCTTC	TRBV9	-	-	TRBJ2-1
CASSLGTGGTYEQYF	TGTGCCAGCAGCTTAGGAACGGGAGGGACCTACGAGCAGTACTTC	TRBV7-9	-	TRBD2	TRBJ2-7
CASSLGRAREAEAFF	TGCGCCAGCAGCCTGGGGCGGGCGCGGGAGGCTGAAGCTTTCTTT	TRBV5-1	-	-	TRBJ1-1
CASSLDRGGETQYF	TGTGCCAGCAGCTTGGACAGGGGGGGAGAGACCCAGTACTTC	TRBV5-5	-	-	TRBJ2-5
CASSPGTSGGGTGELFF	TGTGCCAGCAGCCCCGGGACTAGCGGGGGGGGCACCGGGGAGCTGTTTTTT	TRBV7-2	-	TRBD2	TRBJ2-2
CASGLPDSLYGYTF	TGTGCCAGCGGGTTACCGGACAGCCTCTATGGCTACACCTTC	TRBV28	once	-	TRBJ1-2
CASSDDRGRLSFF	TGTGCCAGCTCAGATGACAGGGGGCGCCTGTCTTTCTTT	TRBV18	once	TRBD1	TRBJ1-1
CASSLAQGQGTKNIQYF	TGTGCCAGCAGCTTAGCGCAGGGACAGGGGACTAAAAACATTCAGTACTTC	TRBV7-2	-	TRBD1	TRBJ2-4
CASSLIMGGGDYEQYF	TGTGCCAGCAGCTTGATTATGGGGGGGGGAGACTACGAGCAGTACTTC	TRBV7-6	-	TRBD2	TRBJ2-7
CASSLRGLNTEAFF	TGTGCCAGCAGTTTGAGGGGGCTGAACACTGAAGCTTTCTTT	TRBV28	-	TRBD1	TRBJ1-1
CASSFQGGNTIYF	TGTGCCAGCAGCTTCCAGGGTGGAAACACCATATATTTT	TRBV7-2	-	-	TRBJ1-3